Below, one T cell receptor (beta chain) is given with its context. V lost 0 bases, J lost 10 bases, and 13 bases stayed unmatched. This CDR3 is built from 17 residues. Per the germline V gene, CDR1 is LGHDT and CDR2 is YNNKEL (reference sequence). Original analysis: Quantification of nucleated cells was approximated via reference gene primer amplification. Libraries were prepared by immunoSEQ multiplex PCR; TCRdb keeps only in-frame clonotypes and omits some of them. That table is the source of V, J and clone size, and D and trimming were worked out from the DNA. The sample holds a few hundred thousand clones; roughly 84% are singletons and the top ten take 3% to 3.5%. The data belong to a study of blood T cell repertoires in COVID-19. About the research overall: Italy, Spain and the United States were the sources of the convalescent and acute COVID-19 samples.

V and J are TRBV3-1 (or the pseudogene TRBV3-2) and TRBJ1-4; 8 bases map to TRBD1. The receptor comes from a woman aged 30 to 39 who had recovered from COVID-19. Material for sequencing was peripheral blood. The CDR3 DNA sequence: TGTGCCAGCAGCCAAGATCTTGGCGCAGGGGGCATTGGAAAACTGTTTTTT. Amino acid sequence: CASSQDLGAGGIGKLFF.